The 27 T cell receptor beta chains in this list originate from one sample, sequenced in a study of response to subunit inactivated influenza vaccine (dated by TCRdb to the late 2010s). Library method: RT-PCR. The sequencer listed for this sample is Illumina HiSeq 2500. TCRdb passed the public sequencing reads through fastp at Q25 and MiXCR, retaining productive beta sequences. CDR3 protein sequences are deduplicated, and each keeps its most common genes and DNA. Here the sample has under 800,000 distinct CDR3 sequences; approximately 15% occur a single time. The top ten constitute less than 9% of the sample. The sample in question was PBMCs from blood, obtained 14 to 15 days before vaccination. Every receptor here comes from a man aged 45-65 years who received an inactivated influenza vaccine. Donor details come from another sample of the same person, matched by shared clones.

This clonotype has a count of ten or more. The J gene is TRBJ2-7, the V gene TRBV7-3; 14 bases are a match to TRBD2. Germline V gives CDR1 SGHTA, CDR2 FQGTGA. V shed 5 bases and J 6 bases; nucleotides not matched to a gene: 9. The CDR3 is made up of 16 amino acids. The CDR3 reads CASSALGLAGVSEQYF. The DNA of the CDR3 is TGTGCCAGCAGCGCCTTGGGACTAGCGGGAGTTTCCGAGCAGTACTTC.

The rearrangement links TRBV7-9 to TRBJ1-1; 8 bases are shared with TRBD1. Germline assignment: CDR1 SEHNR and CDR2 FQNEAQ (reference sequence). CDR3 length equals 17 residues. J gave up 4 bases and V 2 bases, and 12 bases lay outside the gene matches. CDR3 in DNA: TGTGCCAGCAGCTTAATGTTCGGACAGGGCCGAAGCACTGAAGCTTTCTTT. It specifies CASSLMFGQGRSTEAFF.

Notes on this clonotype: The germline gene is not matched at one end of the junction; a read error may be the cause. The gene calls are TRBV20-1 and TRBJ2-1, with D tentatively TRBD2 (6 bases). CDR3 length equals 17 residues. In germline, CDR1 is DFQATT, CDR2 SNEGSKA (reference sequence). The CDR3 region has the DNA TGCATTGCTAGAGATTGGCTAGCGAGAAGCTCCTACAATGAGCAGTTCTTC. This gives the protein CIARDWLARSSYNEQFF.

This clonotype was detected a few times. The genes are TRBV9 and TRBJ1-1, with D uncertain. Germline values: CDR1 SGDLS, CDR2 YYNGEE. Trimming removed 6 bases at V and 0 bases at J, with 9 bases between. The CDR3 runs 13 residues. The CDR3 region is CASTQLMNTEAFF. The CDR3 DNA reads TGTGCCAGCACTCAGTTAATGAACACTGAAGCTTTCTTT.

The chain recombines TRBV20-1 with TRBJ2-2, with a possible D match to TRBD2 (5 bases). This CDR3 contains 16 residues. Trimming took 1 base from V and 6 from J, leaving 18 bases between them. Per germline, CDR1 DFQATT and CDR2 SNEGSKA (reference sequence). The CDR3 sequence is CSARVPTSRAPGELFF. CDR3 bases: TGCAGTGCTAGAGTACCCACTAGTAGGGCACCCGGGGAGCTGTTTTTT.

This clonotype was observed many times. The rearrangement uses TRBV20-1 and TRBJ1-5; possibly TRBD1 for D (6 bases). The V and J ends lost 6 bases and 4 bases respectively, with 13 bases between them. The CDR3 has 13 residues. CDR1 is DFQATT, CDR2 SNEGSKA, per germline (reference sequence). The CDR3 DNA reads TGCAGTGCAGCACGGGGGCCAAATCAGCCCCAGCATTTT. Translated: CSAARGPNQPQHF.

The chain links TRBV12-3 or TRBV12-4 to TRBJ2-7; perhaps TRBD1 as D (6 bases). There are 12 residues in the CDR3. V was trimmed by 6 bases and J by 6 bases, leaving 12 bases between them. The CDR3 nucleotides read TGTGCCAGCAGCCACAGGGTCTCCGAGCAGTACTTC. Its protein is CASSHRVSEQYF.

This clonotype was seen more than once but under ten times. The J gene is TRBJ2-7, the V gene TRBV7-2, with TRBD2 matching 9 bases. Germline trimming cut 2 bases from V and 3 bases from J; bases unmatched to any gene: 5. CDR3 length equals 15 residues. Germline CDR1 is SGHTA and CDR2 is FQGNSA. The CDR3 protein is CASSLRSSGNYEQYF. The CDR3 DNA reads TGTGCCAGCAGCTTAAGGTCTAGCGGGAACTACGAGCAGTACTTC.

The chain couples TRBV5-1 to TRBJ2-1; 12 bases are shared with TRBD2. CDR1 and CDR2 from the germline V gene are SGHRS and YFSETQ. The V gene end was trimmed by 4 bases and the J gene end by 7 bases; junction bases not matched to a gene: 9. The CDR3 sequence is 16 residues long. This CDR3 reads CASSRSTSGGANEQFF. In nucleotides, the CDR3 is TGCGCCAGCAGCAGATCGACTAGCGGGGGTGCAAATGAGCAGTTCTTC.

This clonotype was counted at least ten times. The rearrangement joins TRBV14 to TRBJ2-1, with a possible D match to TRBD2 (6 bases). Germline CDR1 and CDR2: SGHDN and FVKESK. V shed 1 base and J shed 2 bases, with 12 bases lying between them. CDR3 length: 16 residues. The CDR3 loop is CASSQASGTAYNEQFF. The CDR3 coding sequence is TGTGCCAGCAGCCAAGCCTCCGGGACTGCCTACAATGAGCAGTTCTTC. The full variable domain, completed using reference TRBV14 and TRBJ2-1, is EAGVTQFPSHSVIEKGQTVTLRCDPISGHDNLYWYRRVMGKEIKFLLHFVKESKQDESGMPNNRFLAERTGGTYSTLKVQPAELEDSGVYFCASSQASGTAYNEQFFGPGTRLTVL.

The V call is TRBV3-1, the J call TRBJ2-3; 7 nucleotides agree with TRBD1. This CDR3 comprises 15 residues. V lost 5 bases and J lost 2; bases outside the gene matches: 7. CDR1 and CDR2 (germline): LGHDT, YNNKEL (reference sequence). As DNA, the CDR3 is TGTGCCAGCAGCTGGAGACAGGGTTACACAGATACGCAGTATTTT. It specifies CASSWRQGYTDTQYF.

The chain recombines TRBV24-1 with TRBJ2-5; 7 positions agree with TRBD2. V was pared by 3 bases and J by 3 bases, with 18 bases of the junction left unmatched. The CDR3 totals 19 residues. The germline gives CDR1 KGHDR, CDR2 SFDVKD. Here the CDR3 DNA reads TGTGCCACCAGTGATCATACCTTGAGGGACTACCCGAAGAAAGAGACCCAGTACTTC. Protein: CATSDHTLRDYPKKETQYF.

This clonotype is categorized as medium-sized. The chain couples TRBV7-8 to TRBJ1-5; 7 bases match TRBD1. Germline V lookup: CDR1 SGHVS, CDR2 FQNEAQ. The V segment lost 0 bases and the J segment 3 bases; nucleotides outside the gene matches: 5. The CDR3 is 16 amino acids. The CDR3 DNA reads as TGTGCCAGCAGCTTAGCTACAGGGGTCGACAATCAGCCCCAGCATTTT. This gives the protein CASSLATGVDNQPQHF.

This clonotype was seen a few times. The rearrangement links TRBV5-1 to TRBJ1-6; no clear D. The germline V gene encodes CDR1 SGHRS and CDR2 YFSETQ. V gave up 5 bases and J gave up 5 bases, with 8 bases separating them. The CDR3 is made up of 13 amino acids. CDR3 in amino acids: CASRREHNSPLHF. For the CDR3, the DNA is TGCGCCAGCAGACGGGAGCATAATTCACCCCTCCACTTT. Full variable domain (missing parts from reference TRBV5-1 and TRBJ1-6): KAGVTQTPRYLIKTRGQQVTLSCSPISGHRSVSWYQQTPGQGLQFLFEYFSETQRNKGNFPGRFSGRQFSNSRSEMNVSTLELGDSALYLCASRREHNSPLHFGNGTRLTVT.

This clonotype was observed many times. The genes are TRBV12-3 or TRBV12-4 and TRBJ1-5; D is unclear. The CDR3 sequence is 13 residues long. Trimming cost V 5 bases and J 0 bases, with 5 bases left between them. The CDR3 here is CASSPSSNQPQHF. For the CDR3, the DNA is TGTGCCAGCAGTCCGTCTAGCAATCAGCCCCAGCATTTT.

The V gene is TRBV18, the J gene TRBJ1-1; perhaps TRBD1 as D (6 bases). This CDR3 is 15 amino acids long. Germline V gives CDR1 KGHSH, CDR2 LQKENI. Trimming pared 1 base from V and 1 base from J, leaving 10 bases between. CDR3 bases: TGTGCCAGCTCACCACGAGTAGGGGGGAACACTGAAGCTTTCTTT. It is translated as CASSPRVGGNTEAFF.

The J gene is TRBJ1-4, the V gene TRBV11-2, with D unresolved. Trimming pared 5 bases from V and 8 bases from J, leaving 12 bases between. Germline V gene lookup returns CDR1 SGHAT and CDR2 FQNNGV. CDR3 length: 13 residues. In DNA, the CDR3 is TGTGCCAGCAGCCCGGGGATGCGGGAAAAACTGTTTTTT. It translates to CASSPGMREKLFF.

With regard to this clonotype: A read error is likely, as this CDR3 ends without the conserved phenylalanine or tryptophan. The chain carries TRBV5-5 and TRBJ2-2; TRBD1 might be the D (6 bases). Looked up from germline, CDR1 is SGHKS and CDR2 is YYEKEE (reference sequence). Trimming removed 9 bases from V and 4 bases from J, with 16 bases in between. The CDR3 is 14 residues long. CDR3 region: CAMGPRQVTGELFC. CDR3 DNA: TGTGCCATGGGCCCTCGACAGGTCACCGGGGAGCTGTTTTGT.

The table lists this clonotype with a few counts. This chain joins TRBV30 and TRBJ2-4, with D perhaps TRBD2 (6 bases). The CDR3 runs 14 residues. V was trimmed by 4 bases and J by 0 bases, leaving 10 bases between them. Germline-derived CDR1 and CDR2 are GTSNPN and SVGIG (reference sequence). The CDR3 DNA reads TGTGCCTGGACCGGGGGACTAGCCAAAAACATTCAGTACTTC. It encodes CAWTGGLAKNIQYF.

The V gene is TRBV29-1, the J gene TRBJ2-1; no clear D. CDR3 size: 14 residues. Trimming stripped 3 bases from V and 0 bases from J, with 9 bases between. Looked up from germline, CDR1 is SQVTM and CDR2 is ANQGSEA. The CDR3 coding sequence is TGCAGCGTTGAGTCCCGATCCTCCTACAATGAGCAGTTCTTC. This gives the protein CSVESRSSYNEQFF.

The CDR3 coding sequence is TGTGCCAGCAGCCAAGAGGGAGGTAGCGGGACCCTTGGAGGCACCGGGGAGCTGTTTTTT. The encoded protein is CASSQEGGSGTLGGTGELFF. V and J are TRBV14 and TRBJ2-2, with TRBD2 matching over 8 bases. CDR3 length: 20 amino acids. Trimming removed 0 bases from V and 4 bases from J; junction bases left unmatched: 16. In germline, CDR1 is SGHDN, CDR2 FVKESK. Full variable domain (missing parts from reference TRBV14 and TRBJ2-2): EAGVTQFPSHSVIEKGQTVTLRCDPISGHDNLYWYRRVMGKEIKFLLHFVKESKQDESGMPNNRFLAERTGGTYSTLKVQPAELEDSGVYFCASSQEGGSGTLGGTGELFFGEGSRLTVL.

A few counts support this clonotype. This chain joins TRBV9 and TRBJ2-3; D gene uncertain. Deletions cut 0 bases from V and 2 bases from J, with 13 bases between. The CDR3 consists of 16 residues. The V gene's germline CDR1 is SGDLS and CDR2 YYNGEE. CDR3 in amino acids: CASSVASGSATDTQYF. In DNA, the CDR3 is TGTGCCAGCAGCGTAGCTTCTGGATCGGCCACAGATACGCAGTATTTT.

The sample holds one count of this clonotype. This rearrangement joins TRBV20-1 to TRBJ2-5; 8 bases are shared with TRBD2. J lost 4 bases, V lost 5 bases, and 6 bases had no gene match. The CDR3 spans 13 residues. The germline CDR1 and CDR2 sequences are DFQATT and SNEGSKA (reference sequence). The CDR3 is CSAPSGRGETQYF. CDR3 DNA sequence: TGCAGTGCTCCAAGCGGGAGAGGAGAGACCCAGTACTTC.

V and J are TRBV20-1 and TRBJ2-3; D unclear. Trimming pared 6 bases from V and 10 bases from J, leaving 14 bases between. The CDR3 spans 11 residues. Looked up from germline, CDR1 is DFQATT and CDR2 is SNEGSKA (reference sequence). The CDR3 reads CSATRTSSQYF. CDR3 in DNA: TGCAGTGCCACGAGGACGAGTTCGCAGTATTTT.

The chain combines TRBV20-1 with TRBJ2-7; D is unresolved. CDR3 length equals 11 residues. The V gene lost 5 bases and the J gene lost 0 bases, with 5 bases spanning the gap. Germline values: CDR1 DFQATT, CDR2 SNEGSKA (reference sequence). The CDR3 DNA reads as TGCAGTGCTTACGACTCCTACGAGCAGTACTTC. The encoded protein is CSAYDSYEQYF.

This clonotype was recorded a few times. V usage is TRBV3-1 and J usage is TRBJ1-6, with a possible D match to TRBD1 (6 bases). CDR1 is LGHDT, CDR2 YNNKEL, per germline (reference sequence). Trimming took off 1 base at V and 7 bases at J, with 8 bases between the two ends. The CDR3 is 14 residues long. CDR3 nucleotides: TGTGCCAGCAGCCAAGTAGGGGGAAATTCACCCCTCCACTTT. This gives the protein CASSQVGGNSPLHF.

This clonotype was counted only a few times. The chain employs TRBV7-2 and TRBJ2-6; D unresolved. Deletions cut 5 bases from V and 0 bases from J, with 5 bases between. The CDR3 extends over 14 amino acids. The germline V gene encodes CDR1 SGHTA and CDR2 FQGNSA. In DNA, the CDR3 is TGTGCCAGCAGCCACGACTCTGGGGCCAACGTCCTGACTTTC. This translates into CASSHDSGANVLTF.